The entry that follows covers one T cell receptor (beta chain) sequence. This clone was seen more than once but under ten times. Its target antigen remains unknown. It has no much larger one-base neighbor in the sample; base qualities were not kept. These data come from a study of control samples from healthy donors and cancer patients (dated by TCRdb to about 2020). CDR1 and CDR2, looked up from the germline V gene, are ENHRY and SYGVKD. The V end gives up 4 bases and the J end 7 bases, leaving 5 bases in the junction not matched to a gene. The CDR3 starts with the cysteine, ends with the phenylalanine, and has 14 residues. Only the CDR3 DNA is retained, 42 bases long and in frame from the first base. Library preparation employed the immunoSEQ multiplex PCR assay. Imported from immuneACCESS, the table was reduced by TCRdb to in-frame sequences with V and J called. These copies leave out some clones; in studies compared against another copy, an unresolved V gene accounts for under half, and the cause of the remainder is not known. For this sample the table gives 90,000 to 130,000 clones, of which approximately 90% were detected only once. The ten top clones hold 3.7% of the sample.

This TCR was sampled from a woman in her sixties with lung cancer. The rearrangement combines TRBV10-3 with TRBJ1-1; 11 of the junction bases match TRBD1. Sequencing used PBMCs. CDR3 sequence: CAISGTGGKIEAFF. The DNA is TGTGCCATCAGTGGGACAGGGGGCAAGATTGAAGCTTTCTTT.